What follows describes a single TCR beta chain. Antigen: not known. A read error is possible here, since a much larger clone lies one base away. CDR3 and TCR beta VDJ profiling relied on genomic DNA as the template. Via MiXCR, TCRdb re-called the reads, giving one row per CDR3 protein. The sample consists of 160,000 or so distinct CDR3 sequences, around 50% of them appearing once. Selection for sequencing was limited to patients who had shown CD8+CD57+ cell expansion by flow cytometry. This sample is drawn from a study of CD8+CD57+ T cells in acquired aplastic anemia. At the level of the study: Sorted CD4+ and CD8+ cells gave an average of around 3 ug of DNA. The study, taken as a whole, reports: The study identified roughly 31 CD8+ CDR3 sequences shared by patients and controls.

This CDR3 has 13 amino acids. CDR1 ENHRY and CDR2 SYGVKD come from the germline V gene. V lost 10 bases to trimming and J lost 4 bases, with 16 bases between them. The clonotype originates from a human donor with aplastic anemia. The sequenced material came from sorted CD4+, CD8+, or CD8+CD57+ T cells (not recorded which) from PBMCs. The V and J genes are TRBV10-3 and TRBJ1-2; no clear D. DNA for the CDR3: TGTGCCAACAGACCTGGTGGCAGCTATGGCTACACCTTC. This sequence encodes CANRPGGSYGYTF.